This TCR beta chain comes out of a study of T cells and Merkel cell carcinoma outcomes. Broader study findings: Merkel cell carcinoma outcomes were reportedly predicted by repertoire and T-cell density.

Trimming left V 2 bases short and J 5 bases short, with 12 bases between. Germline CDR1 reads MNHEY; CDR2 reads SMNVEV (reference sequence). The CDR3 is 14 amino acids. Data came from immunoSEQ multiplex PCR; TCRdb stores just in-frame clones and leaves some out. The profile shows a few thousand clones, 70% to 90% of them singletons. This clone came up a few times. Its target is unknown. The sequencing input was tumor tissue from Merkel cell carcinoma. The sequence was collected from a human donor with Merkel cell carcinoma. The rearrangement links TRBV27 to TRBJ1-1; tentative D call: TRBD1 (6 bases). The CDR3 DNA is TGTGCCAGCAGTTTACCGGGGGCGAGGACTGAAGCTTTCTTT. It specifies CASSLPGARTEAFF.